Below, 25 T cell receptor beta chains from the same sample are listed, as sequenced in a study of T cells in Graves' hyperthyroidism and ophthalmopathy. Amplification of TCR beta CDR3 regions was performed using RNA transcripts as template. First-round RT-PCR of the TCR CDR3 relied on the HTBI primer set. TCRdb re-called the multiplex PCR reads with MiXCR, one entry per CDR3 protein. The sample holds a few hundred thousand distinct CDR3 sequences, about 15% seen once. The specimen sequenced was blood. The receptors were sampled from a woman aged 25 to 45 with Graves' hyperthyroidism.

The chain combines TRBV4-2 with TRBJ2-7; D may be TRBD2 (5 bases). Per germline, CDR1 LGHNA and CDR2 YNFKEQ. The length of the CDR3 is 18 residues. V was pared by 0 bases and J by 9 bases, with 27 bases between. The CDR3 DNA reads TGTGCCAGCAGCCAAGATGAGGGCGGTGCGCGGCCCGCCCTCGGGCAGTACTTC. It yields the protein CASSQDEGGARPALGQYF.

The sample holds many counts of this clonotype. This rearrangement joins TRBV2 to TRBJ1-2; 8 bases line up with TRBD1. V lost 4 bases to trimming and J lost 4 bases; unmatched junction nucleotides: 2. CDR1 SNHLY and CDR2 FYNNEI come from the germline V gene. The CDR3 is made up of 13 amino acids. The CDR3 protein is CASSAGGGYGYTF. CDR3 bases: TGTGCCAGCAGTGCAGGGGGCGGCTATGGCTACACCTTC.

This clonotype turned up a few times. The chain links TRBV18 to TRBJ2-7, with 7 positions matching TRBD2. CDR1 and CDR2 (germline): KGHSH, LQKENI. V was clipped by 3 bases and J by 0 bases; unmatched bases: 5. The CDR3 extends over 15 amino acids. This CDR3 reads CASSPGLVSSYEQYF. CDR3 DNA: TGTGCCAGCTCACCCGGACTAGTGAGCTCCTACGAGCAGTACTTC.

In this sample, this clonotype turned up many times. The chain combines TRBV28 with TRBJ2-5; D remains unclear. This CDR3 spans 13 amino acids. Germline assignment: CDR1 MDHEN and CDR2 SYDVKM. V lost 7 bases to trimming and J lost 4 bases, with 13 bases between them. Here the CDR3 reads CASNPPSIETQYF. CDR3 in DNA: TGTGCCAGCAATCCCCCCAGTATAGAGACCCAGTACTTC.

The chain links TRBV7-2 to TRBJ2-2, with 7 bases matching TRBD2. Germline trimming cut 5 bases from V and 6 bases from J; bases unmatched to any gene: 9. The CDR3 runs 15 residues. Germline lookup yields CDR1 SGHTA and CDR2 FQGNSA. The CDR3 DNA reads TGTGCCAGCAGCGATGTTGCGGGAGTAGCCGGGGAGCTGTTTTTT. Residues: CASSDVAGVAGELFF.

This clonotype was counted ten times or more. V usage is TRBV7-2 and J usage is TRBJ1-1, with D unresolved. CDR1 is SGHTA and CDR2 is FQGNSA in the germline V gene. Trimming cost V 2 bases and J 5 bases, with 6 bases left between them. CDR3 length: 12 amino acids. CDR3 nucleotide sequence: TGTGCCAGCAGCTTACCTAGGACTGAAGCTTTCTTT. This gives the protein CASSLPRTEAFF.

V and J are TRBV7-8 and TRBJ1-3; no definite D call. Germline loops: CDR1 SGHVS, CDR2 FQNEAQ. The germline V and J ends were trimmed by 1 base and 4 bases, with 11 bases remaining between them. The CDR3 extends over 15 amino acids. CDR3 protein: CASSLVSGSGNTIYF. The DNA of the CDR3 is TGTGCCAGCAGCTTAGTCTCGGGCTCCGGAAACACCATATATTTT.

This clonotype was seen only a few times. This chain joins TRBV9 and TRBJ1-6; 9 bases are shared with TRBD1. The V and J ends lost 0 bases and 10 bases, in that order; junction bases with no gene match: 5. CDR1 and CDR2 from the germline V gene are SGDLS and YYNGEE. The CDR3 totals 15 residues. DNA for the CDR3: TGTGCCAGCAGCGTAGTCGGGGACAGGGCCTCACCCCTCCACTTT. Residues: CASSVVGDRASPLHF.

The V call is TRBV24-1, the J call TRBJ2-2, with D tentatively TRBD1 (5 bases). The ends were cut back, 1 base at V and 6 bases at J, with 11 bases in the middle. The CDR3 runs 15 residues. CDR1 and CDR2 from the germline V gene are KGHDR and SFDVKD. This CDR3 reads CATSDFGRASGELFF. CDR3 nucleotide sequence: TGTGCCACCAGTGATTTCGGCAGGGCGTCCGGGGAGCTGTTTTTT.

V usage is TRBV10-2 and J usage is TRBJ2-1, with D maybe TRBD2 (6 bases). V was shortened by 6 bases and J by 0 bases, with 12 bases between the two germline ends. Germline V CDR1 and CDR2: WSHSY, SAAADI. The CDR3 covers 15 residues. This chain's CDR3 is CASSGTFISYNEQFF. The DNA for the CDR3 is TGCGCCAGCAGCGGGACTTTTATCTCCTACAATGAGCAGTTCTTC.

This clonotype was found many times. DNA for the CDR3: TGTGCCAGCAGCTTAGCTTCAGCAGGGACCAAAAACATTCAGTACTTC. Translating gives CASSLASAGTKNIQYF. This sequence joins TRBV7-8 and TRBJ2-4; D might be TRBD1 (5 bases). Germline CDR1 SGHVS, CDR2 FQNEAQ. CDR3 length equals 16 residues. The V end lost 0 bases, the J end lost 2 bases, and 11 bases lay between the germline ends.

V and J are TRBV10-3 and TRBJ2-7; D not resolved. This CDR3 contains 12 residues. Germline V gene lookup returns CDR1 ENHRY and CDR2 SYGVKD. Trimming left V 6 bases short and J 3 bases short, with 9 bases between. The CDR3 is CAISIQDYEQYF. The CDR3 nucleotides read TGTGCCATCAGCATCCAGGACTACGAGCAGTACTTC.

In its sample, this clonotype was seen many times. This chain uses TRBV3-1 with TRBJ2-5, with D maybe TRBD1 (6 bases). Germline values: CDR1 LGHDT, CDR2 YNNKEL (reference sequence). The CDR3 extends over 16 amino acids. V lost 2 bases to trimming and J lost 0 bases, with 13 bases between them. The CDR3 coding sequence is TGTGCCAGCAGCCAAAGGGACACAGCGTACCAAGAGACCCAGTACTTC. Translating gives CASSQRDTAYQETQYF.

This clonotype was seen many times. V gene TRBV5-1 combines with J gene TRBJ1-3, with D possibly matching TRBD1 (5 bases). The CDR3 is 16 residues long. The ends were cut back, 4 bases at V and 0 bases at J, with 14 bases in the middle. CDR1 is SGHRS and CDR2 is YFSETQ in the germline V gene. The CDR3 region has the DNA TGCGCCAGCAGCCTGCCCGGGACGGACTCTGGAAACACCATATATTTT. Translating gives CASSLPGTDSGNTIYF.

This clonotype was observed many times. The CDR3 DNA is TGTGCCAGCAGCCTCGACTCCAAAGGGGCCTACGAGCAGTACTTC. Translating it yields CASSLDSKGAYEQYF. This chain links TRBV3-1 with TRBJ2-7; TRBD1 is a possible D gene (5 bases). CDR3 length: 15 amino acids. V was cut by 4 bases and J by 2 bases, with 15 bases left in between. Germline V lookup: CDR1 LGHDT, CDR2 YNNKEL (reference sequence).

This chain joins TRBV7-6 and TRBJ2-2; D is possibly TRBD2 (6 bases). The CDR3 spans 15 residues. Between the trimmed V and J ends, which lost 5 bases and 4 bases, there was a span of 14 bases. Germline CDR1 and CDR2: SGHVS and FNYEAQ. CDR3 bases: TGTGCCAGCAGCCCCGCGGGGCTACTCACCGGGGAGCTGTTTTTT. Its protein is CASSPAGLLTGELFF.

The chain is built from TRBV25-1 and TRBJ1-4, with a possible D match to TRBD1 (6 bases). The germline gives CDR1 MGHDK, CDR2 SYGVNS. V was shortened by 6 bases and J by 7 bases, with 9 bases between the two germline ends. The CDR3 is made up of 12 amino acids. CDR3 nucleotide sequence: TGTGCCAGCAGGGACAGACTTGAAAAACTGTTTTTT. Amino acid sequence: CASRDRLEKLFF. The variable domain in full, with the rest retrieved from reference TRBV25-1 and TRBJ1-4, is EADIYQTPRYLVIGTGKKITLECSQTMGHDKMYWYQQDPGMELHLIHYSYGVNSTEKGDLSSESTVSRIRTEHFPLTLESARPSHTSQYLCASRDRLEKLFFGSGTQLSVL.

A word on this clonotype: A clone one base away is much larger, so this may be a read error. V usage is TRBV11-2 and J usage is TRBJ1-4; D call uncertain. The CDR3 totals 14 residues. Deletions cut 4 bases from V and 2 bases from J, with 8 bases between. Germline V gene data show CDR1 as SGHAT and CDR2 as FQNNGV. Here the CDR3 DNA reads TGTGCCAGCAGCTCCAGGTCTACTAATGAAAAACTGTTTTTT. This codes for CASSSRSTNEKLFF.

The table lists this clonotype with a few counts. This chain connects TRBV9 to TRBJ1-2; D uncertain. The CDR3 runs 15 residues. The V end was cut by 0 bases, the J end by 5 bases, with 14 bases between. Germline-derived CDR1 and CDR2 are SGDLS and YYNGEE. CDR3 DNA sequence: TGTGCCAGCAGCGTAGTGGAAACACCCTCGTATGGCTACACCTTC. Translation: CASSVVETPSYGYTF.

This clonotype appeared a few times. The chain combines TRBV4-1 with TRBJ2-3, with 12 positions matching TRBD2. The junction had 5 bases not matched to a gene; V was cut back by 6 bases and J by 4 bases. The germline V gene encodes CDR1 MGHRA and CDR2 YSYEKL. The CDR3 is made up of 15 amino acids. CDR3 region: CASRLTSGSADTQYF. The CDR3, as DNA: TGCGCCAGCAGGCTGACTAGCGGGAGTGCAGATACGCAGTATTTT.

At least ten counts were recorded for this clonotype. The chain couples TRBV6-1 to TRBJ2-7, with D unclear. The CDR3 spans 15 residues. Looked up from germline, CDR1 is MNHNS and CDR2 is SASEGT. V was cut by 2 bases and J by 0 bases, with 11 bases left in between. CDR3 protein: CASSEKGYPSYEQYF. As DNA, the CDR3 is TGTGCCAGCAGTGAAAAAGGGTACCCCTCCTACGAGCAGTACTTC.

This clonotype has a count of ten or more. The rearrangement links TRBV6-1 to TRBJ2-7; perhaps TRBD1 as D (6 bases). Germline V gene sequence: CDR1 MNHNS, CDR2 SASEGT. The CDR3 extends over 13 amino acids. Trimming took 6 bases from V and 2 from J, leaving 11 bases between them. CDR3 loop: CASRAGVAYEQYF. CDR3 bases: TGTGCCAGCAGGGCAGGGGTCGCCTACGAGCAGTACTTC.

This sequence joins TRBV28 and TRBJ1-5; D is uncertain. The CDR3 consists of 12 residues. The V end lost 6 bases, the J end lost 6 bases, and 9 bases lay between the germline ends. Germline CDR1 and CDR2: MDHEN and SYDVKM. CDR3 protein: CASRVIGQPQHF. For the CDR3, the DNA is TGTGCCAGCAGAGTAATAGGTCAGCCCCAGCATTTT.

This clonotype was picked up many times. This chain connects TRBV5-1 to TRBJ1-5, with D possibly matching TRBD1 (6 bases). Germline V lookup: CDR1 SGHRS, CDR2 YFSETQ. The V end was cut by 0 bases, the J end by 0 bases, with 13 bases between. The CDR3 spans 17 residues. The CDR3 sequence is CASSLALGGHSNQPQHF. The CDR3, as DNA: TGCGCCAGCAGCTTGGCCTTAGGGGGGCATAGCAATCAGCCCCAGCATTTT.

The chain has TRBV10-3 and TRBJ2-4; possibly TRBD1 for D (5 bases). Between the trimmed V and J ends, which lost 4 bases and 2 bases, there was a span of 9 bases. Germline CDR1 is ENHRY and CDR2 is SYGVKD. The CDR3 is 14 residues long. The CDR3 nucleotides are TGTGCCATCAGTGTCTCAGGGACCAAAAACATTCAGTACTTC. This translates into CAISVSGTKNIQYF.